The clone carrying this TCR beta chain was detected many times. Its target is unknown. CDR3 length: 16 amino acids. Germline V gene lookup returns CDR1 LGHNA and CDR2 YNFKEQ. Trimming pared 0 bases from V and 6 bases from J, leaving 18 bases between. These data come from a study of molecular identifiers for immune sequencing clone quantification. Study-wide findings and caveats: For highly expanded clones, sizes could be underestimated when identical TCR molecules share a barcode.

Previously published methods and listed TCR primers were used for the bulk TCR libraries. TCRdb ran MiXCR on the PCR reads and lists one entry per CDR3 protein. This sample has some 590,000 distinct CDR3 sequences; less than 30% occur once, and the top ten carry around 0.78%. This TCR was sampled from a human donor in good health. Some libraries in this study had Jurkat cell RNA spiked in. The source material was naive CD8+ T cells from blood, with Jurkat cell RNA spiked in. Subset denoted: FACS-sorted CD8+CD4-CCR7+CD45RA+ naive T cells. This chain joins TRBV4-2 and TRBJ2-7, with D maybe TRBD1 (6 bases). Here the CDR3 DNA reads TGTGCCAGCAGCCAAGATCTCGTGGGGGCCTCGGGCGAGCAGTACTTC. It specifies CASSQDLVGASGEQYF.